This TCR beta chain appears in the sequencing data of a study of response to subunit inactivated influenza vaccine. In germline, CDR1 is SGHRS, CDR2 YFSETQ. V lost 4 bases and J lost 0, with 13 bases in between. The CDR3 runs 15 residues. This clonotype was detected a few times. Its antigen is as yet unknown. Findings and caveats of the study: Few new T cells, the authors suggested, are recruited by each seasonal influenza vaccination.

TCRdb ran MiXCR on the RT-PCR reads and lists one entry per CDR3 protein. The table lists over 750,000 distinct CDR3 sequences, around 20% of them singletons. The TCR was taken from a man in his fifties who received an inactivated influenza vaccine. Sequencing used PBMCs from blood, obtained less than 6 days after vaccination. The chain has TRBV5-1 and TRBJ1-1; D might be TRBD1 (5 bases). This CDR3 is CASSPTTAMNTEAFF. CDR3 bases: TGCGCCAGCAGCCCGACGACAGCAATGAACACTGAAGCTTTCTTT.